This TCR beta chain was found in a study of naive and memory T cell subsets (dated by TCRdb to about 2017). As for the study more broadly: The figure summarizing the skin biopsy and whole blood samples listed roughly ten blood donors, 7 tuberculin skin test biopsies and 3 saline control biopsies. Skin biopsies were collected from tuberculin skin test sites or from saline-injected control sites and were processed for RNA extraction as previously described. Usually PCR2 was run as a SYBR Green qPCR and stopped at a set threshold, although low-input samples could use end-point PCR (roughly 6 cycles) instead. The investigation overall reported the following: The larger number of TCRs at tuberculin skin test sites was interpreted as T cell infiltration of a delayed type IV hypersensitivity reaction. TCR sequences were reportedly recovered from both types of skin biopsy, with far more TCRs being found at tuberculin skin test sites. The paper did not give details of skin biopsy collection and RNA processing, instead referencing earlier studies for those details. The potential sensitivity of the RNA-based method to TCR transcript changes with T cell activation and differentiation was acknowledged.

The sample's treatment or condition label is to be understood as: skin biopsy from PPD injection site in Mantoux-positive individual. Before reverse transcription, total RNA that had not been cell sorted was treated with RQ1 DNase, with a target input of 1 to 1000 ng. Using 3' ligation of a UMI-containing oligonucleotide to TCR cDNA, the study laid out a robust and sensitive protocol to amplify, sequence and analyze TCRs. The tuberculin skin test biopsies were taken from PPD-injected sites in individuals who had a positive Mantoux test. Libraries were prepared from skin biopsies and whole blood so that pipeline robustness could be tested in samples in which T cells form a minority population. Details on this clonotype: Its antigen target is currently unknown. Base qualities are not at hand, and no much larger clone is one base apart.

Unmatched junction bases come to 0, with V trimmed by 3 bases and J by 3 bases. The germline V gene provides CDR1 KGHSH and CDR2 LQKENI. Including the terminal cysteine and phenylalanine, the CDR3 comprises 14 residues. The only DNA kept is the CDR3, 42 bases in frame from the first base. Library preparation used UMI-ligation and nested PCR. For the blood and skin samples, reverse transcription of TCR RNA was done with SuperScript IV along with alpha and beta constant region primers. The ligated cDNA was amplified by four rounds of PCR, in which nested alpha and beta constant region primers were used together with the SP2 primer. An oligonucleotide carrying the Illumina SP2 primer and a UMI was ligated to the cDNA 3' end using T4 RNA ligase 1. The 12-nucleotide UMI consisted of two random hexamers with an eight-base spacer between the hexamers to prevent hairpin formation. From the second PCR onward, TCR alpha and beta chain libraries were processed separately and dual indexed for multiplexing. After pooling, the indexed libraries were analyzed by capillary electrophoresis and sequenced on either an Illumina MiSeq or NextSeq. Libraries were spiked with PhiX DNA at about 5-7.5% so that base diversity was increased and cluster recognition was improved. The original pipeline was this. Demultiplexor took UMIs from read 2, joined the UMIs to the TCR sequence from read 1, and separated reads according to sample indices. Decombinator identified V and J genes and V-J junctions and gave each TCR a five-part identifier that included V and J deletions. UMIs were used by Collapsinator to correct sequencing errors and PCR amplification heterogeneity, so that a UMI-based abundance was obtained for each TCR. CDR3Translator converted identifiers to nucleotide sequence, translated to amino acids, and extracted CDR3 regions using terminal motifs. Error-corrected alpha and beta TCR counts from blood and skin were compared after normalization to input RNA amount. TCRdb applied fastp at Q25 and MiXCR to the public reads, then kept only in-frame beta chains. A single entry per CDR3 protein holds the most common genes and DNA from its merged rows. TCRdb, rather than the study authors, made the V and J calls. The table for this sample lists roughly 18,000 distinct CDR3 sequences; 8.5% to 10% of them were counted only once. In total, the top ten clones hold almost 7% of the sample.

The receptor chain draws on TRBV18 and TRBJ2-1, with 9 central nucleotides matching TRBD1. The source was skin, collected from a tuberculin skin test site. The clonotype comes from an adult in good health. The sequence in DNA is TGTGCCAGCTCACCGGGACAGGGCTACAATGAGCAGTTCTTC. This gives the protein CASSPGQGYNEQFF.